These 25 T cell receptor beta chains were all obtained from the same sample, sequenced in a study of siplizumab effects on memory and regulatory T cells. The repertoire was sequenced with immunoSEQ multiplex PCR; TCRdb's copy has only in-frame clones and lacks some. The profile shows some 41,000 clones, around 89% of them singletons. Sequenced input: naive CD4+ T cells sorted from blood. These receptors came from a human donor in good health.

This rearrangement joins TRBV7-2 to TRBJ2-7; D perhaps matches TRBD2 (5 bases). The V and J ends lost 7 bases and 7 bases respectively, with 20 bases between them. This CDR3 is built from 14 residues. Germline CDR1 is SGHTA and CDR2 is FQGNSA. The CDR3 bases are TGTGCCAGCAACCCAGACCCCGCCTCGGGAGAGCAGTACTTC. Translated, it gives CASNPDPASGEQYF.

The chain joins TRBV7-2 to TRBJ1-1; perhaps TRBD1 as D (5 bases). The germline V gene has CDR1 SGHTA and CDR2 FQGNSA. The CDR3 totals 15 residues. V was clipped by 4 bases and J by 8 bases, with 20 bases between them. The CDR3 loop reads CASSSFKGRRGEAFF. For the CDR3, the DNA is TGTGCCAGCAGCTCATTCAAGGGACGGAGAGGGGAAGCTTTCTTT.

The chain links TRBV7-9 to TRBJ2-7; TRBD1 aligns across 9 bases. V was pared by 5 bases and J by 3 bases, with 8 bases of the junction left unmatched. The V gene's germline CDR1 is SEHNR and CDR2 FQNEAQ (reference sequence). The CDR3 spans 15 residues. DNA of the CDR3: TGTGCCAGCAGCGGGGGGACAGGGAAAAACTACGAGCAGTACTTC. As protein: CASSGGTGKNYEQYF. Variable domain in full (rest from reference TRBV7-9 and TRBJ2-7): DTGVSQNPRHKITKRGQNVTFRCDPISEHNRLYWYRQTLGQGPEFLTYFQNEAQLEKSRLLSDRFSAERPKGSFSTLEIQRTEQGDSAMYLCASSGGTGKNYEQYFGPGTRLTVT.

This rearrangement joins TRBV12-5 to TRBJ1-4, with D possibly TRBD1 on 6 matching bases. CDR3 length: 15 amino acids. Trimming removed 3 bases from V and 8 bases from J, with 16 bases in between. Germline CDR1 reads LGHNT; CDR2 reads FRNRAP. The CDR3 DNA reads TGTGCTAGTGGTTTACACCCCAGCCAGGGGGAAAAACTGTTTTTT. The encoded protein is CASGLHPSQGEKLFF.

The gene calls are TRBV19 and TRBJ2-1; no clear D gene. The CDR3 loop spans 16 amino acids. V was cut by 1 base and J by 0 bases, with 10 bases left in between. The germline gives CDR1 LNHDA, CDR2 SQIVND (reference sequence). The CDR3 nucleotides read TGTGCCAGTAGTATAGGTTACCGATCCTCCTACAATGAGCAGTTCTTC. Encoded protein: CASSIGYRSSYNEQFF.

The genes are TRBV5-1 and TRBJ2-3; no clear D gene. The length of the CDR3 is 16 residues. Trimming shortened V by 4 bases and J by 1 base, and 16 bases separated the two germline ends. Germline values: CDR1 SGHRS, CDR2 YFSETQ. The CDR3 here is CASSLQPMGGTDTQYF. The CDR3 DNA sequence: TGCGCCAGCAGCCTCCAGCCAATGGGTGGCACAGATACGCAGTATTTT.

For the CDR3, the DNA is TGTGCCACCAGCAGACAGGGCAGGGGTTCTCAGCCCCAGCATTTT. As protein: CATSRQGRGSQPQHF. The V call is TRBV15, the J call TRBJ1-5, with a weak D call TRBD1 (6 bases). CDR1 and CDR2 (germline): LNHNV, YYDKDF (reference sequence). This CDR3 has 15 residues. V lost 2 bases and J 6 bases, leaving 14 bases between the germline ends.

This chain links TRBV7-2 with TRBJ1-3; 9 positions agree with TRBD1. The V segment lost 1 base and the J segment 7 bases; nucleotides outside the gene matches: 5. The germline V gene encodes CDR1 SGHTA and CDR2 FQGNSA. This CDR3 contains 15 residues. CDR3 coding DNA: TGTGCCAGCAGCTTAGTCAGGACAGGGGTCAACACCATATATTTT. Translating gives CASSLVRTGVNTIYF.

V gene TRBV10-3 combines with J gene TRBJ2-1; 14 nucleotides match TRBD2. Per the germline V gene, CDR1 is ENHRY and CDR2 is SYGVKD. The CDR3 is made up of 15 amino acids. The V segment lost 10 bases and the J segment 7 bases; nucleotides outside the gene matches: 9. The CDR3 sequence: CATGTSGSPGNEQFF. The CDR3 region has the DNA TGTGCCACCGGGACTAGCGGGAGCCCCGGGAATGAGCAGTTCTTC.

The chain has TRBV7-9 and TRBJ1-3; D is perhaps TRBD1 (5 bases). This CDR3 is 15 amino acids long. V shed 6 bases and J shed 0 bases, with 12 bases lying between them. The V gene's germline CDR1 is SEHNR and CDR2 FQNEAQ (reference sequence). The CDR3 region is CASRRQGGSGNTIYF. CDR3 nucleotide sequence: TGTGCCAGCAGGAGGCAGGGTGGCTCTGGAAACACCATATATTTT.

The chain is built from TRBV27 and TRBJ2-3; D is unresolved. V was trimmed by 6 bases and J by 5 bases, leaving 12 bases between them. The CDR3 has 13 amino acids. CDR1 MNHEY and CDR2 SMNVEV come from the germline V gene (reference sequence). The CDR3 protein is CASSRKTRDTQYF. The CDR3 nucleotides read TGTGCCAGCAGCCGCAAGACCAGAGATACGCAGTATTTT.

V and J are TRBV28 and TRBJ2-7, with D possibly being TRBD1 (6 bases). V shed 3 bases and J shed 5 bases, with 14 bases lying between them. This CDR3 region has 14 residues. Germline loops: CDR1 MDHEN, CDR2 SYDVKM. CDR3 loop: CASSLVTGFDEQYF. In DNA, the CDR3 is TGTGCCAGCAGTTTGGTCACAGGGTTCGACGAGCAGTACTTC.

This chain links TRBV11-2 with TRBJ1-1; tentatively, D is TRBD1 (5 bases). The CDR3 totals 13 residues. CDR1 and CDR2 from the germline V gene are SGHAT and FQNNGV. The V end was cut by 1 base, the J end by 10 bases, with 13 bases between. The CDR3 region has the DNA TGTGCCAGCAGCTTAGTCGGCCAGGGCGGAGCTTTCTTT. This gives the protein CASSLVGQGGAFF. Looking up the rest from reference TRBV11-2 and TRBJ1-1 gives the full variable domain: EAGVAQSPRYKIIEKRQSVAFWCNPISGHATLYWYQQILGQGPKLLIQFQNNGVVDDSQLPKDRFSAERLKGVDSTLKIQPAKLEDSAVYLCASSLVGQGGAFFGQGTRLTVV.

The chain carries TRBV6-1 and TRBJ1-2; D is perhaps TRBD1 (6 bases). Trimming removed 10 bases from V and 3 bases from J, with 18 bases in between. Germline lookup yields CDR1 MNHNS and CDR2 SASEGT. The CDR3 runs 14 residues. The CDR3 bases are TGTGCCATGCTTCAACAGGGCCCCGACTATGGCTACACCTTC. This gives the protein CAMLQQGPDYGYTF.

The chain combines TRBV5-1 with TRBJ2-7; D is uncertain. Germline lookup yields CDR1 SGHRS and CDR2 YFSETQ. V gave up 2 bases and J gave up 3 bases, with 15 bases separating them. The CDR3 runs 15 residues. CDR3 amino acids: CASSLSLDANYEQYF. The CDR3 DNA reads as TGCGCCAGCAGCTTAAGTTTAGATGCGAACTACGAGCAGTACTTC.

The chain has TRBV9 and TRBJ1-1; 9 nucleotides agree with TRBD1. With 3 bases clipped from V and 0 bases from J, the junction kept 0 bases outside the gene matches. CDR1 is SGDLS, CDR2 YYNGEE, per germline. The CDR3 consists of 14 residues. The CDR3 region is CASSGTGVNTEAFF. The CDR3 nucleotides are TGTGCCAGCAGCGGGACAGGGGTGAACACTGAAGCTTTCTTT.

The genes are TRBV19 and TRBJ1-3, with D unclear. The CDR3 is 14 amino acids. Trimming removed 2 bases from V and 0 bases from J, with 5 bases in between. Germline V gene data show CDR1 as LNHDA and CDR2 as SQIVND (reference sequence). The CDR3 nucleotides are TGTGCCAGTAGTATATTTTTCTCTGGAAACACCATATATTTT. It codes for CASSIFFSGNTIYF.

For the CDR3, the DNA is TGTGCCACCGACCGGGATTATAGCAATCAGCCCCAGCATTTT. Its translation: CATDRDYSNQPQHF. The V and J genes are TRBV19 and TRBJ1-5; D uncertain. CDR1 is LNHDA, CDR2 SQIVND, per germline (reference sequence). The ends were cut back, 10 bases at V and 0 bases at J, with 13 bases in the middle. The CDR3 is made up of 14 amino acids.

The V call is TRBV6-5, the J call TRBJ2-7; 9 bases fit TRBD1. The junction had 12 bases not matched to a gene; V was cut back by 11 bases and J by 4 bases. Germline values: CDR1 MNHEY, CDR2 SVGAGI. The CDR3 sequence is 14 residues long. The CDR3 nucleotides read TGTGCCGCACAGGCGGACAGGGGTAGATACGAGCAGTACTTC. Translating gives CAAQADRGRYEQYF.

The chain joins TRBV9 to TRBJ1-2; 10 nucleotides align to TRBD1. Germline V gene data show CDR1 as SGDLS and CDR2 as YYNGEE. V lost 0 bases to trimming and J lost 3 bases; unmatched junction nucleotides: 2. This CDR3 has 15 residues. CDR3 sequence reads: CASSVEGQGYYGYTF. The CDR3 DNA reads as TGTGCCAGCAGCGTAGAGGGACAGGGGTACTATGGCTACACCTTC. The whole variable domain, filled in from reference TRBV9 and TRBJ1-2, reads DSGVTQTPKHLITATGQRVTLRCSPRSGDLSVYWYQQSLDQGLQFLIQYYNGEERAKGNILERFSAQQFPDLHSELNLSSLELGDSALYFCASSVEGQGYYGYTFGSGTRLTVV.

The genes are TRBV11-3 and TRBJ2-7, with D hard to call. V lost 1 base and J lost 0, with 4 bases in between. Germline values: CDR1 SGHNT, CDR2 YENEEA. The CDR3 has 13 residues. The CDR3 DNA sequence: TGTGCCAGCAGCTTAGTGGGCTCCTACGAGCAGTACTTC. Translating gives CASSLVGSYEQYF.

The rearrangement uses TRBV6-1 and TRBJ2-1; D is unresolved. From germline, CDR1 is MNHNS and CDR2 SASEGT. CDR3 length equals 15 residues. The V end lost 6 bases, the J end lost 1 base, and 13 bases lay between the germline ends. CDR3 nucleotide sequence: TGTGCCAGCAGCCCCTTCCCCCCTTCCTACAATGAGCAGTTCTTC. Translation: CASSPFPPSYNEQFF.

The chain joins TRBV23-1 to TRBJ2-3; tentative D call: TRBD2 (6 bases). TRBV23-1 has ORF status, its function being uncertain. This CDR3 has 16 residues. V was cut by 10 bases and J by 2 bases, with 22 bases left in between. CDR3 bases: TGCGCCAATCCCGGGACGCGGACTAATCACACAGATACGCAGTATTTT. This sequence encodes CANPGTRTNHTDTQYF.

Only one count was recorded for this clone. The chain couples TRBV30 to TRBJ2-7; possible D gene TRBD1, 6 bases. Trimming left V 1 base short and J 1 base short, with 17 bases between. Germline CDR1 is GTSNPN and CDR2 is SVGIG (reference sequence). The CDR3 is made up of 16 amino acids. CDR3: CAWSAPDSRLSYEQYF. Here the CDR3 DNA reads TGTGCCTGGAGTGCACCGGACAGTAGGCTTTCCTACGAGCAGTACTTC.

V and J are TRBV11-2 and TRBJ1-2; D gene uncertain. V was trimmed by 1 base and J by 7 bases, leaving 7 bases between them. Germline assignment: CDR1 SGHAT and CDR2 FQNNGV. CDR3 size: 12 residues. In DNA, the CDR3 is TGTGCCAGCAGCTTAGGAGGTCGTGGCTACACCTTC. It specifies CASSLGGRGYTF.